The 24 T cell receptor beta chains presented below share a single source sample, sequenced in a study. Each CDR3 protein gets one entry after TCRdb re-called the 5' RACE reads with MiXCR. The sample shows some 6,300 distinct CDR3 sequences, roughly half of them seen only once. Source material: naive CD4+ T cells sorted from a lymph node. Subset given: naive CD4+ T cells, CD4+CD45RA+CD25-. These receptors were obtained from a female donor with breast cancer.

This clonotype occurred a few times. The rearrangement uses TRBV5-1 and TRBJ2-7; TRBD1 matches 7 bases. V lost 0 bases, J lost 5 bases, and 5 bases stayed unmatched. CDR1 SGHRS and CDR2 YFSETQ come from the germline V gene. The CDR3 is 14 residues long. CDR3 amino acids: CASSLGQTGDEQYF. The CDR3 nucleotides read TGCGCCAGCAGCTTGGGACAAACAGGGGACGAGCAGTACTTC.

The chain carries TRBV12-3 or TRBV12-4 and TRBJ1-5, with D tentatively TRBD1 (5 bases). Trimming left V 6 bases short and J 7 bases short, with 13 bases between. The length of the CDR3 is 13 residues. The chain's CDR3 is CASSLGAGQPQHF. CDR3 nucleotides: TGTGCCAGCAGCCTAGGTGCAGGGCAGCCCCAGCATTTT.

This clonotype showed up just a few times. This chain joins TRBV5-1 and TRBJ2-1; D may be TRBD1 (5 bases). The CDR3 runs 16 residues. V was shortened by 4 bases and J by 0 bases, with 14 bases between the two germline ends. CDR1 and CDR2 (germline): SGHRS, YFSETQ. In DNA, the CDR3 is TGCGCCAGCAGCCAGCGACAGTTCGGCTCCTACAATGAGCAGTTCTTC. Its protein product is CASSQRQFGSYNEQFF. The entire variable domain, with the rest obtained from reference TRBV5-1 and TRBJ2-1, is as follows: KAGVTQTPRYLIKTRGQQVTLSCSPISGHRSVSWYQQTPGQGLQFLFEYFSETQRNKGNFPGRFSGRQFSNSRSEMNVSTLELGDSALYLCASSQRQFGSYNEQFFGPGTRLTVL.

This clonotype occurred a few times. The chain employs TRBV11-3 and TRBJ2-7, with TRBD2 matching 7 bases. The CDR3 has 13 amino acids. Germline-derived CDR1 and CDR2 are SGHNT and YENEEA. V was clipped by 5 bases and J by 4 bases; unmatched bases: 5. CDR3 bases: TGTGCCAGCAGCGAATATAGCGGGTACGAGCAGTACTTC. It encodes CASSEYSGYEQYF.

The gene calls are TRBV20-1 and TRBJ2-7; D might be TRBD1 (6 bases). The CDR3 runs to 14 residues. Germline V gene data show CDR1 as DFQATT and CDR2 as SNEGSKA (reference sequence). Between the trimmed V and J ends, which lost 6 bases and 4 bases, there was a span of 19 bases. CDR3 DNA sequence: TGCAGTGCAGCCCCGGGACACCCAGAGTACGAGCAGTACTTC. It yields the protein CSAAPGHPEYEQYF.

The V gene is TRBV5-1, the J gene TRBJ1-2; 7 positions agree with TRBD1. The CDR3 totals 15 residues. After removal of 3 bases from V and 0 bases from J, the junction contained 5 bases not matched to a gene. Germline V lookup: CDR1 SGHRS, CDR2 YFSETQ. The CDR3 DNA is TGCGCCAGCAGCTCCTACAGGGGCCCTAACTATGGCTACACCTTC. Encoded protein: CASSSYRGPNYGYTF.

This clonotype was observed a few times. Germline and junction disagree at one end, which may indicate a read error. The CDR3 DNA reads TGCGCCAGCAGCTATGGGCTCCTCTCTGGGGCCAACGTCCCGACTTTC. It specifies CASSYGLLSGANVPTF. This chain uses TRBV5-1 with TRBJ2-6; D perhaps matches TRBD1 (5 bases). There are 16 residues in the CDR3. Germline V CDR1 and CDR2: SGHRS, YFSETQ.

Regarding this clonotype: A read error may produce the germline difference seen at one junction end. The chain recombines TRBV10-3 with TRBJ2-1, with 12 bases identical to TRBD2. Germline V gives CDR1 ENHRY, CDR2 SYGVKD. This CDR3 comprises 16 residues. This chain's CDR3 is CATSESLAGGFDEQFF. CDR3 nucleotide sequence: TGTGCCACCAGTGAGTCCCTAGCGGGAGGGTTTGATGAGCAGTTCTTC.

The rearrangement uses TRBV12-1 and TRBJ2-7; no DNA check was done on the table's D call, TRBD2. TRBV12-1 constitutes a pseudogene. The CDR3 is 18 amino acids. CDR3 region: CASSFHPSSGGSSYEQYF. In DNA form, the CDR3 reads TGTGCCAGCAGCTTCCATCCGTCTAGCGGGGGAAGCTCCTACGAGCAGTACTTC.

CDR3 DNA: TGTGCCATCTCCTCTGGGGCCAACGTCCTGACTTTC. Encoded protein: CAISSGANVLTF. This chain connects TRBV10-3 to TRBJ2-6; no clear D gene. Germline CDR1 and CDR2: ENHRY and SYGVKD. With 8 bases removed from V and 0 bases from J, the gap between germline ends came to 2 bases. This CDR3 has 12 residues.

There are a few counts of this clonotype. V is TRBV5-1 and J is TRBJ2-7, with 7 nucleotides matching TRBD2. After removal of 0 bases from V and 3 bases from J, the junction contained 6 bases not matched to a gene. Germline-derived CDR1 and CDR2 are SGHRS and YFSETQ. The CDR3 length is 15 residues. The DNA of the CDR3 is TGCGCCAGCAGCTTGGGGGCGGGAGACGACTACGAGCAGTACTTC. Protein product: CASSLGAGDDYEQYF.

This clonotype was counted a single time. CDR3 nucleotides: TGCAGTGCGCCTATGCCGGGACTAGCCATCGAGCAGTACTTC. Protein product: CSAPMPGLAIEQYF. This chain connects TRBV20-1 to TRBJ2-7, with 9 bases aligning to TRBD2. CDR1 and CDR2 from the germline V gene are DFQATT and SNEGSKA (reference sequence). V dropped 6 bases and J dropped 6; count of bases not matched to a gene: 12. The length of the CDR3 is 14 residues.

A note on this clonotype: The junction does not match germline at one end; this may be a read error. The chain couples TRBV12-3 or TRBV12-4 to TRBJ1-4; D gene unclear. This CDR3 contains 12 residues. The DNA for the CDR3 is TGTGCCAGCAGTTTACTGGGTGAAAAACCGTTTTTT. Protein product: CASSLLGEKPFF.

This clonotype was counted between two and nine times. The chain couples TRBV7-3 to TRBJ1-1; 7 bases agree with TRBD1. There are 14 residues in the CDR3. The germline V gene encodes CDR1 SGHTA and CDR2 FQGTGA. V was clipped by 5 bases and J by 3 bases; unmatched bases: 6. The CDR3 reads CASSATGEDTEAFF. CDR3 DNA sequence: TGTGCCAGCAGCGCCACAGGGGAGGACACTGAAGCTTTCTTT.

Note on this clonotype: A junction end diverges from the germline sequence, so it may reflect a read error. The genes are TRBV7-3 and TRBJ2-3; D uncertain. The CDR3 length is 12 residues. Germline V gene sequence: CDR1 SGHTA, CDR2 FQGTGA. The CDR3 nucleotides read TGCGCCAGCAGCCCCGACCCAAAAAGTCTGTATTTT. This gives the protein CASSPDPKSLYF.

The CDR3 is CASSLTGGGIQYF. DNA of the CDR3: TGTGCCAGCAGCTTAACGGGGGGCGGCATTCAGTACTTC. The chain is built from TRBV7-3 and TRBJ2-4; TRBD1 or TRBD2 may be the D gene (6 bases each). V lost 0 bases and J lost 9, with 9 bases in between. The CDR3 spans 13 residues. Germline values: CDR1 SGHTA, CDR2 FQGTGA. The variable domain in full, completed from reference TRBV7-3 and TRBJ2-4, reads GAGVSQTPSNKVTEKGKYVELRCDPISGHTALYWYRQSLGQGPEFLIYFQGTGAADDSGLPNDRFFAVRPEGSVSTLKIQRTERGDSAVYLCASSLTGGGIQYFGAGTRLSVL.

The V call is TRBV27, the J call TRBJ1-2; 7 nucleotides line up with TRBD1. Germline CDR1 MNHEY, CDR2 SMNVEV (reference sequence). The CDR3 has 15 residues. V dropped 0 bases and J dropped 6; count of bases not matched to a gene: 7. The CDR3 spells CASSLSRWDSHGYTF. The CDR3 DNA is TGTGCCAGCAGTTTATCCCGGTGGGACAGTCATGGCTACACCTTC.

This clonotype has a handful of counts. The rearrangement links TRBV12-3 or TRBV12-4 to TRBJ2-1; 7 nucleotides agree with TRBD2. The CDR3 sequence is 11 residues long. V shed 2 bases and J 16 bases; nucleotides not matched to a gene: 5. CDR3 sequence: CASSLSTSHFF. The CDR3 DNA follows: TGTGCCAGCAGTTTATCGACTAGCCATTTCTTC.

This chain joins TRBV12-3 or TRBV12-4 and TRBJ2-6; D gene uncertain. Deletions cut 3 bases from V and 4 bases from J, with 4 bases between. This CDR3 spans 13 amino acids. DNA for the CDR3: TGTGCCAGCAGTTTCGAGGGGGCCAACGTCCTGACTTTC. Translated, it gives CASSFEGANVLTF.

The table lists this clonotype with a few counts. The V call is TRBV5-1, the J call TRBJ2-1; D gene ambiguous. The germline V gene encodes CDR1 SGHRS and CDR2 YFSETQ. The germline V and J ends were trimmed by 0 bases and 4 bases, with 8 bases remaining between them. The CDR3 covers 14 residues. Written as DNA, the CDR3 is TGCGCCAGCAGCTTGGAAGGTGGTTACAATGAGCAGTTCTTC. As protein: CASSLEGGYNEQFF.

This clonotype was seen just once. The rearrangement uses TRBV7-2 and TRBJ1-3; D is uncertain. The germline V gene encodes CDR1 SGHTA and CDR2 FQGNSA. V shed 2 bases and J shed 0 bases, with 5 bases lying between them. This CDR3 comprises 14 residues. The CDR3 sequence: CASSLHSSGNTIYF. The CDR3 DNA follows: TGTGCCAGCAGCTTACACTCCTCTGGAAACACCATATATTTT.

V and J are TRBV4-1 and TRBJ2-1; D is unclear. The ends were cut back, 2 bases at V and 0 bases at J, with 14 bases in the middle. The CDR3 is 17 amino acids. Per the germline V gene, CDR1 is MGHRA and CDR2 is YSYEKL. The DNA of the CDR3 is TGCGCCAGCAGCCAACCTTCCCGACTGGGCTCCTACAATGAGCAGTTCTTC. Protein: CASSQPSRLGSYNEQFF.

In this sample, this clonotype turned up a few times. The chain couples TRBV5-1 to TRBJ2-2, with 8 bases identical to TRBD1. The trim removed 4 bases at V and 6 bases at J, leaving 8 bases unmatched. CDR1 and CDR2 (germline): SGHRS, YFSETQ. The length of the CDR3 is 15 residues. Here the CDR3 DNA reads TGCGCCAGCAGCCCGAGACAGGGGTGGGCCGGGGAGCTGTTTTTT. Protein product: CASSPRQGWAGELFF.

About this clonotype: The germline gene is not matched at one end of the junction; a read error may be the cause. The V and J genes are TRBV10-3 and TRBJ1-1, with a possible D match to TRBD1 (5 bases). The CDR3 length is 13 residues. CDR1 is ENHRY, CDR2 SYGVKD, per germline. The chain's CDR3 is CAISEGLATETFF. The CDR3 DNA reads as TGTGCCATCAGCGAGGGGCTGGCCACTGAAACTTTCTTT.